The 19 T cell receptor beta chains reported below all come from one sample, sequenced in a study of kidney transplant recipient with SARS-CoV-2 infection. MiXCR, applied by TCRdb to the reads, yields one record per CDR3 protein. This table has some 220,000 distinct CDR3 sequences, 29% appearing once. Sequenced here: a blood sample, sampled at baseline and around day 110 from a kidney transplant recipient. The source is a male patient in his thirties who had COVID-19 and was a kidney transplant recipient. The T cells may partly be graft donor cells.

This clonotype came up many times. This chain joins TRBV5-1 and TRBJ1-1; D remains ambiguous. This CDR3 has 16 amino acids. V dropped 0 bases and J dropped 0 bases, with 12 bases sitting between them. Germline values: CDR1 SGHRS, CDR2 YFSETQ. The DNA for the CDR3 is TGCGCCAGCAGCTTGGGTGCGGGCCCTATGAACACTGAAGCTTTCTTT. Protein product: CASSLGAGPMNTEAFF. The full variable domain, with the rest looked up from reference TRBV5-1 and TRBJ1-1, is KAGVTQTPRYLIKTRGQQVTLSCSPISGHRSVSWYQQTPGQGLQFLFEYFSETQRNKGNFPGRFSGRQFSNSRSEMNVSTLELGDSALYLCASSLGAGPMNTEAFFGQGTRLTVV.

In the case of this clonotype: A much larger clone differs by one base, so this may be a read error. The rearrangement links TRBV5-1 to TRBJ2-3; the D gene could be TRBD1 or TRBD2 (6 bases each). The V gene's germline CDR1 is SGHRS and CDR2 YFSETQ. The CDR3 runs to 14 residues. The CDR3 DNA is TGCGCCAGCAGCTTGGCTACGGGGGCAGATAAGCAGTATTTT. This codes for CASSLATGADKQYF.

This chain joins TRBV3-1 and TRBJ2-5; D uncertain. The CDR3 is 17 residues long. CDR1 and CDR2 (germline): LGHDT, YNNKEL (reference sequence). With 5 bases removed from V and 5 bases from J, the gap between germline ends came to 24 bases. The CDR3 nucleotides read TGTGCCAGCAGCAGGAACACTCCCATTTCTTTCTCTGAGACCCAGTACTTC. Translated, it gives CASSRNTPISFSETQYF.

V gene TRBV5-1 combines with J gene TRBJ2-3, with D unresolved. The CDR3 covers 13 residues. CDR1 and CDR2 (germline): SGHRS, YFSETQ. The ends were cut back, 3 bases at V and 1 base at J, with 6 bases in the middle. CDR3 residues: CASSYPGTDTQYF. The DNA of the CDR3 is TGCGCCAGCAGCTACCCAGGCACAGATACGCAGTATTTT.

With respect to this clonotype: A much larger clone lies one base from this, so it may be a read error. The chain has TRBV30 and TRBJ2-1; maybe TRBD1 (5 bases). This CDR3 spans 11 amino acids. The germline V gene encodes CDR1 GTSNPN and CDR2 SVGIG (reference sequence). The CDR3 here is CARSWGAEQFF. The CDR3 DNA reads TGTGCCCGGAGTTGGGGCGCTGAGCAGTTCTTC.

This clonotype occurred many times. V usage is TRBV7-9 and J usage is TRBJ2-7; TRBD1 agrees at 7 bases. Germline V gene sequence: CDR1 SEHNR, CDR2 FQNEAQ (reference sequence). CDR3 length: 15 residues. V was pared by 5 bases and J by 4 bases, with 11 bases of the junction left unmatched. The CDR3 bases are TGTGCCAGCAGCCCCCCGACAGGGACGAGTTACGAGCAGTACTTC. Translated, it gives CASSPPTGTSYEQYF.

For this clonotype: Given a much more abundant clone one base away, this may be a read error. The CDR3 is CATSNSSGGATSSYNEQFF. CDR3 bases: TGTGCCACCAGTAATTCTAGCGGGGGGGCCACGAGCTCCTACAATGAGCAGTTCTTC. The genes are TRBV24-1 and TRBJ2-1; 12 positions match TRBD2. V gave up 6 bases and J gave up 0 bases; unmatched junction bases: 11. The CDR3 runs to 19 residues. CDR1 and CDR2 (germline): KGHDR, SFDVKD.

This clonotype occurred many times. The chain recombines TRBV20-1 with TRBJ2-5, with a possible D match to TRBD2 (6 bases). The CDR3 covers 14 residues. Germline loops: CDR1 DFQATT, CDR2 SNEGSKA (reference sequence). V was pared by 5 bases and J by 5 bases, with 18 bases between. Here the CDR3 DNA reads TGCAGTGCTCCCCAGGTCGACCGGGGGGAGACCCAGTACTTC. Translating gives CSAPQVDRGETQYF.

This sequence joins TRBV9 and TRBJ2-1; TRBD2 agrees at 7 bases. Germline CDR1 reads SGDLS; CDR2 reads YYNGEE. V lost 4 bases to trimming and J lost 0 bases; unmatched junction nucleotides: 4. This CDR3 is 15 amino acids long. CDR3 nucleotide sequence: TGTGCCAGCAGCACCACGGGGGGCTCCTACAATGAGCAGTTCTTC. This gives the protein CASSTTGGSYNEQFF.

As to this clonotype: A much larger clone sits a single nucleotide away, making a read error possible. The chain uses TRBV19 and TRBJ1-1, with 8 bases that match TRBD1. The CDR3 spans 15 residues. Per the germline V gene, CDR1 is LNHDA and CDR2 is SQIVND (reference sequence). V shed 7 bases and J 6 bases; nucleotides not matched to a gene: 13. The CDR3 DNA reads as TGTGCCAGTACCCCGACAGGGGTGGAGATAGCTGAAGCTTTCTTT. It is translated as CASTPTGVEIAEAFF.

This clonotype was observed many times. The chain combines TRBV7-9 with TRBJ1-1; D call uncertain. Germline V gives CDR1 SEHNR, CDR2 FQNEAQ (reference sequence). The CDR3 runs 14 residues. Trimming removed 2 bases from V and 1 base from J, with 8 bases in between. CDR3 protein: CASSLYTENTEAFF. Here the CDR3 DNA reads TGTGCCAGCAGCTTATATACAGAGAACACTGAAGCTTTCTTT.

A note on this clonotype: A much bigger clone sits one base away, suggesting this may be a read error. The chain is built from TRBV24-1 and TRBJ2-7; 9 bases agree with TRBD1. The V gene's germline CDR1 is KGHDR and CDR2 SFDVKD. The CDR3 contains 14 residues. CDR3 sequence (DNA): TGTGCCACCAATGATGGACAGGGGTTCGACGAGCAGTACTTC. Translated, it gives CATNDGQGFDEQYF.

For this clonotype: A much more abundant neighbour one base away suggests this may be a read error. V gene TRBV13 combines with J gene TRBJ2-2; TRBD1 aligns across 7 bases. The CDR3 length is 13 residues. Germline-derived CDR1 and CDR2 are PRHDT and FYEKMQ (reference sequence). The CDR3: CASSNTGAGEPFF. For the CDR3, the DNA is TGTGCCAGCAGCAATACAGGGGCCGGGGAGCCGTTTTTT.

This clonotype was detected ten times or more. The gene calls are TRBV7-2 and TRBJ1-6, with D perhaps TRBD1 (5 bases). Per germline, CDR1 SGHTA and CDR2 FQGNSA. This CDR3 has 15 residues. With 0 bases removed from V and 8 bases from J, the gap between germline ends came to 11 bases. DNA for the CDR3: TGTGCCAGCAGCTTAGCGTGGGGCCTTTATTCACCCCTCCACTTT. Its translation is CASSLAWGLYSPLHF.

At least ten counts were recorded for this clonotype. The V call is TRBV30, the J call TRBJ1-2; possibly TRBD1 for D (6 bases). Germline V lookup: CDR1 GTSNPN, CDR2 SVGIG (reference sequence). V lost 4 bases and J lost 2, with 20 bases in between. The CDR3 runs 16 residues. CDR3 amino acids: CAWISGEDSGNYGYTF. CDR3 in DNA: TGTGCCTGGATTTCGGGTGAGGACAGCGGAAACTATGGCTACACCTTC. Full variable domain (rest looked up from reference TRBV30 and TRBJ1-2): SQTIHQWPATLVQPVGSPLSLECTVEGTSNPNLYWYRQAAGRGLQLLFYSVGIGQISSEVPQNLSASRPQDRQFILSSKKLLLSDSGFYLCAWISGEDSGNYGYTFGSGTRLTVV.

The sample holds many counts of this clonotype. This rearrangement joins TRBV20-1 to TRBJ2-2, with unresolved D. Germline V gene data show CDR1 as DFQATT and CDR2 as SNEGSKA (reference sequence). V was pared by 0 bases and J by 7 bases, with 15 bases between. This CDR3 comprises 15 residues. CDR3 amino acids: CSAREATPQSGELFF. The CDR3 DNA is TGCAGTGCTAGAGAAGCGACCCCCCAAAGCGGGGAGCTGTTTTTT.

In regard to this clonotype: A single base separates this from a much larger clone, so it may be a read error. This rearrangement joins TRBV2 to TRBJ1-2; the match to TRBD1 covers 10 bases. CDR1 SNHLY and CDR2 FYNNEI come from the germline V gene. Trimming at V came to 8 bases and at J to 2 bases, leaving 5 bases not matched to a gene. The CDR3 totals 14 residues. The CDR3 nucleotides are TGTGCCAGCGGCCGGGACAGGGGCAACTATGGCTACACCTTC. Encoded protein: CASGRDRGNYGYTF.

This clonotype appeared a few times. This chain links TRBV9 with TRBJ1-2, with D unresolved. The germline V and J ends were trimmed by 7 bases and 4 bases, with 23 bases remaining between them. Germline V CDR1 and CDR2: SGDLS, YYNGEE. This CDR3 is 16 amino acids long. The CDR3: CASSIEYSRKTYGYTF. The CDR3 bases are TGTGCCAGCTCTATCGAGTACTCAAGAAAGACCTATGGCTACACCTTC.

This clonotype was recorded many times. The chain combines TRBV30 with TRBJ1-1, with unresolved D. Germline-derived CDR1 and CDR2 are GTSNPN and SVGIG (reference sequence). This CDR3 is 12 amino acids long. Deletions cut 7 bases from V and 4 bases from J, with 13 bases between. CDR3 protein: CASLFGPTEAFF. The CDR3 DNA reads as TGTGCCTCCCTCTTCGGGCCCACTGAAGCTTTCTTT.